The 11 T cell receptor beta chains given below trace back to one sample, sequenced in a study of CD8+ T cells in alopecia areata. cDNA serving as the sequencing template came from extracted, reverse transcribed RNA. Libraries were prepared by immunoSEQ multiplex PCR; TCRdb keeps only in-frame clonotypes and omits some of them. The table records 150,000 to 200,000 clones, about 65% of them present only once. Specified treatment: oral pan-JAK inhibitor, 5-10 mg twice daily. Sequenced material: CD4+ T cells sorted from blood, taken at week 49, from a patient treated with tofacitinib. Receptors were obtained from a human donor with alopecia areata.

This clone was found once. The chain combines TRBV25-1 with TRBJ1-2, with 7 bases lining up with TRBD1. V gave up 3 bases and J gave up 8 bases; unmatched junction bases: 9. The CDR3 is made up of 14 amino acids. From germline, CDR1 is MGHDK and CDR2 SYGVNS. For the CDR3, the DNA is TGTGCCAGCAGTGACCACATGACAGGGTACGGCTACACCTTC. This encodes CASSDHMTGYGYTF.

The chain recombines TRBV6-5 with TRBJ2-2, with no clear D. Germline V gene lookup returns CDR1 MNHEY and CDR2 SVGAGI. The V and J ends lost 6 bases and 4 bases respectively, with 9 bases between them. This CDR3 is 13 amino acids long. The CDR3 region is CASRRPGTGELFF. The CDR3 region has the DNA TGTGCCAGCAGACGACCGGGCACCGGGGAGCTGTTTTTT.

The V and J genes are TRBV28 and TRBJ1-2; TRBD1 aligns across 7 bases. CDR3 length: 15 residues. Trimming at V came to 3 bases and at J to 8 bases, leaving 12 bases not matched to a gene. The V gene's germline CDR1 is MDHEN and CDR2 SYDVKM. The CDR3 sequence: CASSFSSQGFVGYTF. Written as DNA, the CDR3 is TGTGCCAGCAGTTTTTCATCACAGGGGTTCGTCGGCTACACCTTC.

This clone was detected only a few times. The rearrangement joins TRBV4-3 to TRBJ1-2; TRBD1 matches 10 bases. V lost 1 base and J lost 7; bases outside the gene matches: 9. This CDR3 has 16 amino acids. Germline CDR1 and CDR2: LGHNA and YSLEER. The CDR3 region is CASSQGGTGVGSGYTF. The CDR3 region has the DNA TGCGCCAGCAGCCAAGGGGGGACAGGGGTCGGTAGTGGCTACACCTTC.

The chain joins TRBV4-3 to TRBJ2-3, with 13 nucleotides matching TRBD2. The V gene's germline CDR1 is LGHNA and CDR2 YSLEER. V lost 3 bases and J lost 0; bases outside the gene matches: 3. The CDR3 spans 17 residues. CDR3 sequence: CASSQGTSGASTDTQYF. CDR3 in DNA: TGCGCCAGCAGCCAGGGGACTAGCGGGGCGAGCACAGATACGCAGTATTTT.

The J gene is TRBJ1-1, the V gene TRBV15; TRBD1 agrees at 10 bases. The CDR3 has 14 residues. The germline V gene encodes CDR1 LNHNV and CDR2 YYDKDF (reference sequence). V lost 0 bases, J lost 5 bases, and 0 bases stayed unmatched. Here the CDR3 reads CATSREGQGTEAFF. The CDR3, as DNA: TGTGCCACCAGCAGAGAGGGACAGGGGACTGAAGCTTTCTTT.

This clone was recorded at least ten times. The chain employs TRBV27 and TRBJ1-4; D is perhaps TRBD1 (5 bases). Germline lookup yields CDR1 MNHEY and CDR2 SMNVEV (reference sequence). V lost 0 bases to trimming and J lost 6 bases, with 14 bases between them. This CDR3 spans 16 amino acids. For the CDR3, the DNA is TGTGCCAGCAGTTTATCATCGGGAGTGGGGGATGAAAAACTGTTTTTT. This codes for CASSLSSGVGDEKLFF.

V usage is TRBV30 and J usage is TRBJ1-1; D is ambiguous. V lost 3 bases and J 3 bases, leaving 17 bases between the germline ends. Germline V gene sequence: CDR1 GTSNPN, CDR2 SVGIG (reference sequence). The CDR3 runs to 15 residues. The CDR3 spells CAWRVSLTGDTEAFF. For the CDR3, the DNA is TGTGCCTGGAGGGTAAGCCTAACTGGCGACACTGAAGCTTTCTTT.

The chain uses TRBV30 and TRBJ2-7; the D gene could be TRBD1 or TRBD2 (5 bases each). V lost 4 bases and J 5 bases, leaving 15 bases between the germline ends. CDR1 and CDR2 from the germline V gene are GTSNPN and SVGIG (reference sequence). The CDR3 loop spans 13 amino acids. The CDR3 loop is CAWTSGTLNEQYF. As DNA, the CDR3 is TGTGCCTGGACCTCCGGGACCCTCAACGAGCAGTACTTC.

This clone was picked up a small number of times. CDR3 amino acids: CSARTGNEKLFF. In nucleotides, the CDR3 is TGCAGCGCCAGGACAGGGAATGAAAAACTGTTTTTT. This sequence joins TRBV29-1 and TRBJ1-4, with 8 bases aligning to TRBD1. V was pared by 7 bases and J by 5 bases, with 3 bases of the junction left unmatched. The germline CDR1 and CDR2 sequences are SQVTM and ANQGSEA. The CDR3 consists of 12 residues.

In its sample, this clone was seen once. This chain links TRBV30 with TRBJ2-3; D may correspond to TRBD1 or TRBD2 (5 bases each). There are 15 residues in the CDR3. V lost 0 bases and J lost 6, with 16 bases in between. Germline CDR1 GTSNPN, CDR2 SVGIG (reference sequence). The CDR3 loop is CAWSVPDLRDDTQYF. The CDR3 DNA is TGTGCCTGGAGTGTACCAGACCTTAGGGACGATACGCAGTATTTT.